The 18 T cell receptor beta chains below were found in one sample sequenced in a study of TIL therapy for anti-PD-1-resistant metastatic lung cancer. The immunoSEQ assay was v3. Sequencing used immunoSEQ multiplex PCR; TCRdb keeps in-frame clones, though not all of them. The table shows 15,000 to 20,000 clones, with roughly 85% occurring only once. The time point was: pre-treatment sample, taken before nivolumab and TIL therapy. The specimen comprised blood, sampled at baseline. Every receptor here comes from a person aged 25 to 80 with non-small cell lung cancer.

CDR3 residues: CAISSTGGGGNEQFF. The CDR3 nucleotides read TGTGCCATCAGTTCTACAGGGGGCGGAGGCAATGAGCAGTTCTTC. The chain is built from TRBV10-3 and TRBJ2-1; 9 nucleotides agree with TRBD1. Germline loops: CDR1 ENHRY, CDR2 SYGVKD. The trim removed 5 bases at V and 6 bases at J, leaving 8 bases unmatched. The length of the CDR3 is 15 residues.

V is TRBV19 and J is TRBJ2-5; unclear D gene. This CDR3 spans 13 amino acids. Trimming took off 10 bases at V and 1 base at J, with 13 bases between the two ends. Germline V gene lookup returns CDR1 LNHDA and CDR2 SQIVND (reference sequence). Here the CDR3 DNA reads TGTGCCACTTCCCAAGGGCCCCAAGAGACCCAGTACTTC. Translation gives CATSQGPQETQYF. Variable domain in full (rest from reference TRBV19 and TRBJ2-5): DGGITQSPKYLFRKEGQNVTLSCEQNLNHDAMYWYRQDPGQGLRLIYYSQIVNDFQKGDIAEGYSVSREKKESFPLTVTSAQKNPTAFYLCATSQGPQETQYFGPGTRLLVL.

This chain connects TRBV5-1 to TRBJ1-4; 11 nucleotides match TRBD1. With 3 bases clipped from V and 3 bases from J, the junction kept 4 bases outside the gene matches. This CDR3 is built from 16 residues. Germline V gene lookup returns CDR1 SGHRS and CDR2 YFSETQ. The CDR3 DNA is TGCGCCAGCAGCTCGGACAGGGGGCCGCCTAATGAAAAACTGTTTTTT. It is translated as CASSSDRGPPNEKLFF. Based on the CDR3 plus reference TRBV5-1 and TRBJ1-4, the full variable domain is KAGVTQTPRYLIKTRGQQVTLSCSPISGHRSVSWYQQTPGQGLQFLFEYFSETQRNKGNFPGRFSGRQFSNSRSEMNVSTLELGDSALYLCASSSDRGPPNEKLFFGSGTQLSVL.

This clone has more than one count but fewer than ten. The chain uses TRBV11-3 and TRBJ1-6; D is unclear. V was shortened by 4 bases and J by 3 bases, with 10 bases between the two germline ends. CDR1 and CDR2 (germline): SGHNT, YENEEA. The CDR3 loop spans 15 amino acids. The CDR3 sequence is CASSSRTFYNSPLHF. CDR3 bases: TGTGCCAGCAGCTCACGGACCTTCTATAATTCACCCCTCCACTTT.

On this clone itself: A read error is likely, as this CDR3 ends without the conserved phenylalanine or tryptophan. The chain has TRBV6-5 and TRBJ1-1, with D possibly matching TRBD1 (6 bases). This CDR3 is 13 amino acids long. The V gene's germline CDR1 is MNHEY and CDR2 SVGAGI. The germline V and J ends were trimmed by 0 bases and 8 bases, with 10 bases remaining between them. The CDR3 DNA reads TGTGCCAGCAGTTACTCAGGGGGTGTAGAAGCTTTCCTT. Protein product: CASSYSGGVEAFL.

This chain connects TRBV16 to TRBJ1-2; 8 bases are a match to TRBD1. Trimming cost V 4 bases and J 3 bases; bases outside gene matches: 1. From germline, CDR1 is KGHSY and CDR2 FQNENV. The CDR3 is 13 residues long. CDR3 bases: TGTGCCAGCAGCCCGGGACAGGACTATGGCTACACCTTC. Protein sequence: CASSPGQDYGYTF. The full variable domain, with the rest looked up from reference TRBV16 and TRBJ1-2, is GEEVAQTPKHLVRGEGQKAKLYCAPIKGHSYVFWYQQVLKNEFKFLISFQNENVFDETGMPKERFSAKCLPNSPCSLEIQATKLEDSAVYFCASSPGQDYGYTFGSGTRLTVV.

This chain uses TRBV30 with TRBJ2-2, with D perhaps assigned TRBD1 or TRBD2 (6 bases each). The germline CDR1 and CDR2 sequences are GTSNPN and SVGIG (reference sequence). This CDR3 spans 14 amino acids. Between the trimmed V and J ends, which lost 4 bases and 1 base, there was a span of 10 bases. CDR3: CAWIGGLNTGELFF. The CDR3, as DNA: TGTGCCTGGATCGGGGGCCTGAACACCGGGGAGCTGTTTTTT. Full variable domain (outside the CDR3, taken from reference TRBV30 and TRBJ2-2): SQTIHQWPATLVQPVGSPLSLECTVEGTSNPNLYWYRQAAGRGLQLLFYSVGIGQISSEVPQNLSASRPQDRQFILSSKKLLLSDSGFYLCAWIGGLNTGELFFGEGSRLTVL.

The CDR3 region is CASSLAPGGWTGELFF. The CDR3 nucleotides read TGTGCCAGCAGCTTAGCGCCAGGAGGTTGGACCGGGGAGCTGTTTTTT. V is TRBV7-9 and J is TRBJ2-2, with D possibly being TRBD2 (5 bases). This CDR3 contains 16 residues. Between the trimmed V and J ends, which lost 0 bases and 5 bases, there was a span of 13 bases. From germline, CDR1 is SEHNR and CDR2 FQNEAQ (reference sequence).

The chain joins TRBV4-1 to TRBJ2-2; D not resolved. V lost 0 bases and J 3 bases, leaving 11 bases between the germline ends. The CDR3 extends over 16 amino acids. From germline, CDR1 is MGHRA and CDR2 YSYEKL. This CDR3 reads CASSQDSEDDTGELFF. In DNA form, the CDR3 reads TGCGCCAGCAGCCAAGATTCAGAGGACGACACCGGGGAGCTGTTTTTT.

The rearrangement joins TRBV19 to TRBJ1-1, with 8 bases matching TRBD1. The germline V gene encodes CDR1 LNHDA and CDR2 SQIVND (reference sequence). V lost 4 bases and J lost 1; bases outside the gene matches: 5. This CDR3 spans 15 amino acids. The CDR3 loop reads CASSTPGQGNTEAFF. The CDR3 DNA sequence: TGTGCCAGTAGTACCCCCGGACAGGGGAACACTGAAGCTTTCTTT. The full variable domain, its missing parts supplied by reference TRBV19 and TRBJ1-1, is DGGITQSPKYLFRKEGQNVTLSCEQNLNHDAMYWYRQDPGQGLRLIYYSQIVNDFQKGDIAEGYSVSREKKESFPLTVTSAQKNPTAFYLCASSTPGQGNTEAFFGQGTRLTVV.

Concerning this clone itself: Other DNA sequences in the same sample also yield this CDR3. For the CDR3, the DNA is TGTGCCAGTAGTATAGATCGGAGCTCCTACAATGAGCAGTTCTTC. Its protein is CASSIDRSSYNEQFF. The chain employs TRBV19 and TRBJ2-1; D is unresolved. The CDR3 totals 15 residues. V was shortened by 0 bases and J by 0 bases, with 6 bases between the two germline ends. Germline CDR1 LNHDA, CDR2 SQIVND (reference sequence). Drawing the rest from reference TRBV19 and TRBJ2-1, the complete variable domain is DGGITQSPKYLFRKEGQNVTLSCEQNLNHDAMYWYRQDPGQGLRLIYYSQIVNDFQKGDIAEGYSVSREKKESFPLTVTSAQKNPTAFYLCASSIDRSSYNEQFFGPGTRLTVL.

In DNA, the CDR3 is TGTGCCAGCAGTATTCCAGGGCGGGGGGCTGAAGCTTTCTTT. It translates to CASSIPGRGAEAFF. The rearrangement links TRBV2 to TRBJ1-1; weak D call: TRBD1 (5 bases). The germline V gene encodes CDR1 SNHLY and CDR2 FYNNEI. Trimming left V 5 bases short and J 6 bases short, with 16 bases between. The length of the CDR3 is 14 residues.

V usage is TRBV4-1 and J usage is TRBJ2-3, with D possibly being TRBD2 (6 bases). The V gene's germline CDR1 is MGHRA and CDR2 YSYEKL. CDR3 length: 15 residues. Trimming removed 1 base from V and 2 bases from J, with 10 bases in between. CDR3 bases: TGCGCCAGCAGCCAAGGACTAGTCCCCACAGATACGCAGTATTTT. This gives the protein CASSQGLVPTDTQYF.

In its sample, this clone was seen once. V is TRBV28 and J is TRBJ1-1, with D possibly being TRBD1 (6 bases). Germline CDR1 MDHEN, CDR2 SYDVKM. CDR3 size: 15 residues. Trimming left V 2 bases short and J 1 base short, with 11 bases between. The DNA for the CDR3 is TGTGCCAGCAGTTTAGGGGGGGCGCGGAACACTGAAGCTTTCTTT. Amino acid sequence: CASSLGGARNTEAFF.

The chain couples TRBV18 to TRBJ2-7, with 8 bases lining up with TRBD1. The CDR3 runs 14 residues. V shed 6 bases, J shed 4 bases, and the junction held 8 bases outside the gene matches. CDR1 is KGHSH and CDR2 is LQKENI in the germline V gene. The CDR3 is CASSPQGAGYEQYF. CDR3 bases: TGTGCCAGCTCGCCTCAGGGGGCCGGGTACGAGCAGTACTTC.

This clone occurred a few times. This chain links TRBV28 with TRBJ2-7; D might be TRBD1 or TRBD2, each matching 5 bases. Trimming cost V 6 bases and J 3 bases, with 12 bases left between them. Germline V gene lookup returns CDR1 MDHEN and CDR2 SYDVKM. The CDR3 runs 13 residues. The CDR3 nucleotides are TGTGCCAGCAGCACGGGACGGAACTACGAGCAGTACTTC. Translating gives CASSTGRNYEQYF.

The V gene is TRBV28, the J gene TRBJ2-3; no reliable D call. Germline CDR1 is MDHEN and CDR2 is SYDVKM. The length of the CDR3 is 14 residues. The germline V and J ends were trimmed by 3 bases and 4 bases, with 11 bases remaining between them. CDR3 in amino acids: CASSLSVLADTQYF. In DNA, the CDR3 is TGTGCCAGCAGTTTGTCCGTCCTGGCAGATACGCAGTATTTT. The full variable domain, with the rest looked up from reference TRBV28 and TRBJ2-3, is DVKVTQSSRYLVKRTGEKVFLECVQDMDHENMFWYRQDPGLGLRLIYFSYDVKMKEKGDIPEGYSVSREKKERFSLILESASTNQTSMYLCASSLSVLADTQYFGPGTRLTVL.

This clone has more than one count but fewer than ten. The gene calls are TRBV9 and TRBJ2-5; 11 nucleotides match TRBD1. The CDR3 is made up of 15 amino acids. Germline lookup yields CDR1 SGDLS and CDR2 YYNGEE. The V and J ends lost 3 bases and 3 bases, in that order; junction bases with no gene match: 4. The CDR3 region is CASSGGQGGKETQYF. For the CDR3, the DNA is TGTGCCAGCAGCGGGGGACAGGGGGGAAAAGAGACCCAGTACTTC. Full variable domain (rest looked up from reference TRBV9 and TRBJ2-5): DSGVTQTPKHLITATGQRVTLRCSPRSGDLSVYWYQQSLDQGLQFLIQYYNGEERAKGNILERFSAQQFPDLHSELNLSSLELGDSALYFCASSGGQGGKETQYFGPGTRLLVL.